These T cell receptor beta chains were read from a single sample in a study of PD-1 blockade in classical Hodgkin lymphoma. Produced via immunoSEQ multiplex PCR; TCRdb's table is partial and in-frame only. Of tens of thousands of clones in the sample, approximately 81% were seen once. The specimen was peripheral blood mononuclear cells (PBMCs), collected at baseline. Every receptor here comes from a human donor with classical Hodgkin lymphoma. CDR3s include the opening cysteine and the closing phenylalanine or tryptophan. The D gene is left open where the match is weak. Clone size is given for some rows only: seen once, a few or many times, or a class if the clone is expanded.

V gene: TRBV11-3
clone size: NA
D gene: TRBD2
J gene: TRBJ2-3
CDR3 DNA: TGTGCCAGCAGCTTAGCAGCACGGGGCGGGGGTCCCACAGATACGCAGTATTTT
CDR3 protein: CASSLAARGGGPTDTQYF

V gene: TRBV19
clone size: NA
D gene: TRBD1
J gene: TRBJ1-5
CDR3 DNA: TGTGCCAGTAGTACCCGAGGGACAGGGACGTTAAATCAGCCCCAGCATTTT
CDR3 protein: CASSTRGTGTLNQPQHF

V gene: TRBV6-5
clone size: NA
D gene: TRBD2
J gene: TRBJ2-3
CDR3 DNA: TGTGCCAGCAGTTACGCTTCGGCGGGGAGGGGAGATACGCAGTATTTT
CDR3 protein: CASSYASAGRGDTQYF

V gene: TRBV6-6
clone size: NA
D gene: NA
J gene: TRBJ2-1
CDR3 DNA: TGTGCCAGCAGTTACTCCGGACGGACGGATGAGCAGTTCTTC
CDR3 protein: CASSYSGRTDEQFF

V gene: TRBV7-6
clone size: NA
D gene: NA
J gene: TRBJ2-7
CDR3 DNA: TGTGCCAGCAGCGACGGCCTGATCTACGAGCAGTACTTC
CDR3 protein: CASSDGLIYEQYF

V gene: TRBV7-9
clone size: NA
D gene: NA
J gene: TRBJ2-1
CDR3 DNA: TGTGCCAGCAGCTCCCCCCCCCGGCCCACGGAGGGGTTCTTC
CDR3 protein: CASSSPPRPTEGFF

V gene: TRBV7-9
clone size: NA
D gene: NA
J gene: TRBJ2-7
CDR3 DNA: TGTGCCAGCAGCTTAGGGGTGGGGGCCTACGAGCAGTACTTC
CDR3 protein: CASSLGVGAYEQYF

V gene: TRBV11-2
clone size: medium-sized
D gene: NA
J gene: TRBJ2-2
CDR3 DNA: TGTGCCAGCAGCCCGCAGGGTTGGGACACCGGGGAGCTGTTTTTT
CDR3 protein: CASSPQGWDTGELFF

V gene: TRBV6-5
clone size: NA
D gene: TRBD1
J gene: TRBJ1-2
CDR3 DNA: TGTGCCAGCAGTTACGGGACAGGGAACTATGGCTACACCTTC
CDR3 protein: CASSYGTGNYGYTF

V gene: TRBV6-6
clone size: NA
D gene: NA
J gene: TRBJ1-3
CDR3 DNA: TGTGCCAGCTATTACCGGGACACCATATATTTT
CDR3 protein: CASYYRDTIYF

V gene: TRBV15
clone size: NA
D gene: NA
J gene: TRBJ2-7
CDR3 DNA: TGTGCCACCAGCAGAGATTACGGCGAGCAGTACTTC
CDR3 protein: CATSRDYGEQYF

V gene: TRBV28
clone size: NA
D gene: TRBD2
J gene: TRBJ2-4
CDR3 DNA: TGTGCCAGCAGTTTAACTGGGACTAGCGGGGCTGACCTAGCCAAAAACATTCAGTACTTC
CDR3 protein: CASSLTGTSGADLAKNIQYF

V gene: TRBV9
clone size: once
D gene: NA
J gene: TRBJ1-5
CDR3 DNA: TGTGCCAGCAGCTTGCTTGGGCAGTCAATCGAGCCCCAGCATTTT
CDR3 protein: CASSLLGQSIEPQHF

V gene: TRBV27
clone size: NA
D gene: NA
J gene: TRBJ2-3
CDR3 DNA: TGTGCCAGCACCCCCTCGAGAGGGATTCTAGATACGCAGTATTTT
CDR3 protein: CASTPSRGILDTQYF

V gene: TRBV5-3
clone size: once
D gene: NA
J gene: TRBJ2-2
CDR3 DNA: TGTGCCAGAAGCTTGATGGGGACGGCAGGTTCCACCGGGGAGCTGTTTTTT
CDR3 protein: CARSLMGTAGSTGELFF

V gene: TRBV15
clone size: NA
D gene: NA
J gene: TRBJ2-3
CDR3 DNA: TGTGCCACCAGCAGAGGCCCAGGTAGGGGCACAGATACGCAGTATTTT
CDR3 protein: CATSRGPGRGTDTQYF

V gene: TRBV5-6
clone size: NA
D gene: TRBD1
J gene: TRBJ1-5
CDR3 DNA: TGTGCCAGCAGCTTGGGACAGGGGGCTGTTCAGCCCCAGCATTTT
CDR3 protein: CASSLGQGAVQPQHF

V gene: TRBV4-2
clone size: NA
D gene: NA
J gene: TRBJ1-1
CDR3 DNA: TGTGCCAGCAGCCGGAGAATAGTGAACACTGAAGCTTTCTTT
CDR3 protein: CASSRRIVNTEAFF

V gene: TRBV19
clone size: NA
D gene: NA
J gene: TRBJ1-1
CDR3 DNA: TGTGCCAGTAAGGGGTCCAGGGGCGCTGGCACTGAAGCTTTCTTT
CDR3 protein: CASKGSRGAGTEAFF

V gene: TRBV5-6
clone size: NA
D gene: NA
J gene: TRBJ1-1
CDR3 DNA: TGTGCCAGCAGCTTGACAGGCACTGAAGCTTTCTTT
CDR3 protein: CASSLTGTEAFF

V gene: TRBV6-1
clone size: NA
D gene: NA
J gene: TRBJ2-2
CDR3 DNA: TGTGCCACCGCTCCGGCGGCCTATAACACCGGGGAGCTGTTTTTT
CDR3 protein: CATAPAAYNTGELFF

V gene: TRBV7-2
clone size: NA
D gene: TRBD1
J gene: TRBJ2-7
CDR3 DNA: TGTGCCAGCAGCTTAGATCGGAGGGCTGGGACAGGGGGCTACGAGCAGTACTTC
CDR3 protein: CASSLDRRAGTGGYEQYF

V gene: TRBV7-2
clone size: NA
D gene: NA
J gene: TRBJ2-1
CDR3 DNA: TGTGCCAGCAGCTTAGGAGGGTATCCCTACAATGAGCAGTTCTTC
CDR3 protein: CASSLGGYPYNEQFF

V gene: TRBV11-2
clone size: NA
D gene: TRBD2
J gene: TRBJ2-1
CDR3 DNA: TGTGCCAGCAGCCCACGACTAGCGGGCATCTACAATGAGCAGTTCTTC
CDR3 protein: CASSPRLAGIYNEQFF

V gene: TRBV14
clone size: NA
D gene: NA
J gene: TRBJ1-1
CDR3 DNA: TGTGCCAGCAGACCTACAGGGAGCACTGAAGCTTTCTTT
CDR3 protein: CASRPTGSTEAFF

V gene: TRBV11-2
clone size: few
D gene: TRBD1
J gene: TRBJ1-1
CDR3 DNA: TGTGCCAGCCGTGACAGGGTTTTTGGTGAAGCTTTCTTT
CDR3 protein: CASRDRVFGEAFF